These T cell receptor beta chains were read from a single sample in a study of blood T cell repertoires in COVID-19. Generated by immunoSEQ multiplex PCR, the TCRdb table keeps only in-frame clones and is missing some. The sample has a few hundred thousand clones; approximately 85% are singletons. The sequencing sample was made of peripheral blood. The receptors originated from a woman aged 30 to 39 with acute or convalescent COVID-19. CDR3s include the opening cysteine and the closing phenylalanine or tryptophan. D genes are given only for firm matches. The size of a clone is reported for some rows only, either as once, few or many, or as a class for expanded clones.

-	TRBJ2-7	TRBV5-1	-	TGCGCCAGCAGCGCCTCGGGTAGGAGCTCCTACGAGCAGTACTTC	CASSASGRSSYEQYF
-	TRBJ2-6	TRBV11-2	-	TGTGCCAGCAGCTTAGCGGAGCGAAGGACTCACTCTGGGGCCAACGTCCTGACTTTC	CASSLAERRTHSGANVLTF
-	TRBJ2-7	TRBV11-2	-	TGTGCCAGCAGCTTAGATCCGGTACAGGGAATAAGCTCCTACGAGCAGTACTTC	CASSLDPVQGISSYEQYF
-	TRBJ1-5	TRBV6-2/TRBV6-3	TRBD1	TGTGCCAGCAGTTACGGGACAGGTAGCAATCAGCCCCAGCATTTT	CASSYGTGSNQPQHF
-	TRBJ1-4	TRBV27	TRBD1	TGTGCCAGCAGTTTATCCGGCAGGGGGCTTGAAAAACTGTTTTTT	CASSLSGRGLEKLFF
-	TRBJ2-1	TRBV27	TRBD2	TGTGCCAGCAGTCCAACTAGCGGGAGTACGGATGAGCAGTTCTTC	CASSPTSGSTDEQFF
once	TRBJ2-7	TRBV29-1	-	TGCACCACATCCTGGGGCAGCGCCTACGAGCAGTACTTC	CTTSWGSAYEQYF
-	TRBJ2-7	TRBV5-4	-	TGTGCCAGCAGCTTGGTCGGACTCGGGTCCCTCGAGCAGTACTTC	CASSLVGLGSLEQYF
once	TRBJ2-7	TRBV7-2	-	TGTGCCAGCAGCGAAACTAGCTACGAGCAGTACTTC	CASSETSYEQYF
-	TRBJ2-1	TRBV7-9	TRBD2	TGTGCCAGCAGCCCCGAGGACCCTAGCGGACTTTACAATGAGCAGTTCTTC	CASSPEDPSGLYNEQFF
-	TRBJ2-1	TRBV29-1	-	TGCAGCGTTGGTAGCGTAGAGCAGTTCTTC	CSVGSVEQFF
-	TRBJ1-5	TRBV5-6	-	TGTGCCAGCAGCTTTGGGCCGCGCGATCGGCCCCAGCATTTT	CASSFGPRDRPQHF
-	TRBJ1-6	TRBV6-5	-	TGTGCCAGCAGTTACTCGAGGGATCGGACCCATCCCCTCCACTTT	CASSYSRDRTHPLHF
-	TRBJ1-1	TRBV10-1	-	TGCGCCAGCAGCCCATCAGTCTACACTGAAGCTTTCTTT	CASSPSVYTEAFF
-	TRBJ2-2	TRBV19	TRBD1	TGTGCCAGTAGTTTTGGACAGGTAGAGCTGTTTTTT	CASSFGQVELFF
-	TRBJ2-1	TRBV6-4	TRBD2	TGTGCCAGCAGTGAACTAGCGGCTAGCTCCTACAATGAGCAGTTCTTC	CASSELAASSYNEQFF
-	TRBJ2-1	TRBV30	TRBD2	TGTGCCTGGAGTATACTAGCGGGAGAGCAGTTCTTC	CAWSILAGEQFF
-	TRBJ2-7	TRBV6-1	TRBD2	TGTGCCAGCAGTGAACTGACTAGCGGTACCGAGCAGTACTTC	CASSELTSGTEQYF
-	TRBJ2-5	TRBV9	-	TGTGCCAGCAGCGTAGGCGGGGTAGGGGAGACCCAGTACTTC	CASSVGGVGETQYF
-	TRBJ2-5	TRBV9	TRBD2	TGTGCCAGCAGCAAATCGAGAGCGCGGGGGGAGACCCAGTACTTC	CASSKSRARGETQYF
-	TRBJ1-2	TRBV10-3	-	TGTGCCATCAGTGAATCAGCTAACTATGGCTACACCTTC	CAISESANYGYTF
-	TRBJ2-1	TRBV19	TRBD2	TGTGCCAGTAGTAGCGGGAGTTGGAATGAGCAGTTCTTC	CASSSGSWNEQFF
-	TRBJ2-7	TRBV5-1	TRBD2	TGCGCCAGCAGCTTGCCTACTAGCGGGCCCGCCTACGAGCAGTACTTC	CASSLPTSGPAYEQYF
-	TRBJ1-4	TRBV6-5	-	TGTGCCAGCAGTTACTCCGGGGTTGGGGATGAAAAACTGTTTTTT	CASSYSGVGDEKLFF
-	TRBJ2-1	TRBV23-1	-	TGCGCCAGCAGTCATCCGGGGAGGCGCTCCTACAATGAGCAGTTCTTC	CASSHPGRRSYNEQFF
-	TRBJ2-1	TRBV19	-	TGTGCCAGTAGTCTGAGCTACAATGAGCAGTTCTTC	CASSLSYNEQFF
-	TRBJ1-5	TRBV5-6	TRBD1	TGTGCCAGCAGCCAACTGGGACAGCCCAATCAGCCCCAGCATTTT	CASSQLGQPNQPQHF
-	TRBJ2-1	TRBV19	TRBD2	TGTGCCAGTAGTATAGAGGGGCTAGCGGGCTACAATGAGCAGTTCTTC	CASSIEGLAGYNEQFF
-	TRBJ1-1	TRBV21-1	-	TGTGCCAGCATCTCCACTGAAGCTTTCTTT	CASISTEAFF
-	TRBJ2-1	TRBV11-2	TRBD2	TGTGCCAGCAGCTGGGGACTAGATCGAGGTGAGCAGTTCTTC	CASSWGLDRGEQFF
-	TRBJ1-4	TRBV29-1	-	TGCAGCGCCCGAACGGAACGGGGGGAAAAACTGTTTTTT	CSARTERGEKLFF
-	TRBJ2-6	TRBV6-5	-	TGTGCCAGCAGCAGGTCAGGGGCCAACGTCCTGACTTTC	CASSRSGANVLTF
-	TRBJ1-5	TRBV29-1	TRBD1	TGCAGCGTCTCGACAGGGGGAATCAATCAGCCCCAGCATTTT	CSVSTGGINQPQHF
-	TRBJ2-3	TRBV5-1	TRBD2	TGCGCCAGCAGCTCCACTAGCGGGAGGGTTACAGATACGCAGTATTTT	CASSSTSGRVTDTQYF
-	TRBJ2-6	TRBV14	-	TGTGCCAGCAGCCAAGATAGAGGAGGGAGTGCTGGGGCCAACGTCCTGACTTTC	CASSQDRGGSAGANVLTF